Listed here is a single TCR beta chain. There are a few counts of this clonotype. The specificity of this receptor is unknown. The record has no base qualities; no much larger clone is one base away. A patient counted as having stable Graves' hyperthyroidism if no progression to ophthalmopathy occurred over 18 months of follow-up. Hyperthyroidism patients were newly diagnosed, had a disease duration of under 2 months, and were aged 18 to 65 years. Patients with uncontrolled infections, other autoimmune diseases, pregnancy or lactation were excluded. Diagnoses relied on clinical symptoms, serum thyroxine and TRAb, thyroid ultrasound and orbital computed tomography. Ficoll-Paque density gradient centrifugation was used to isolate PBMCs from about 9 ml of fresh peripheral blood. Trizol reagent was used to extract total RNA, and RNA quality was then checked on an Agilent 2100 Bioanalyzer. The TCR beta CDR3 regions were amplified from the RNA transcripts. The TCR CDR3 was subjected to a first round of RT-PCR using the HTBI primer set and the Qiagen OneStep RT-PCR kit. Libraries were constructed in a second round of multiplex PCR, after which size selection and purification were performed. Paired-end sequencing of the libraries was performed with 100 bp reads on an Illumina HiSeq2000. Regarding the original processing steps: SOAPnuke was used to process the raw data, with reads discarded if the reads contained adapters or uncalled bases, had a mean Phred below 15, or lacked an exact constant-primer or identifier match. COPE v1.2.5 was used to merge the high-quality paired reads, and each unique nucleotide sequence was defined as a clonotype. MiTCR v1.1 was used to align the clonotypes against IMGT TRBV, TRBD and TRBJ reference segments. Analysis was restricted to V-J combinations with a frequency above 0.0001, which covered 98% to 99.2% of repertoires. The TCS score was defined as F50 (clonal expansion) divided by E x V (chaos), with BLOSUM62-based TCRdist calculated between CDR3 peptides within each V-J. Welch's t-statistics and random forest reduced 500 to 550 V-J features to some 14, which were used in a naive Bayes classifier (R e1071). The public reads were reanalyzed by TCRdb: fastp trimming at Q25, MiXCR alignment, in-frame beta chains only. Entries are consolidated by CDR3 protein sequence, retaining the most common genes and DNA. TCRdb, not the authors, supplied the V and J calls. The sample contains 300,000 to 350,000 distinct CDR3 sequences, approximately 13% of them found a single time. Together, the top ten hold 20% to 25% of the sample.

For CDR1 and CDR2, the germline V gene lists LGHNA and YSLEER. Measured from the cysteine to the phenylalanine, the CDR3 is 14 residues long. Solely the CDR3 DNA is kept, with 42 bases framed from the first base. Trimming takes 0 bases from V and 7 bases from J, and the germline ends sit 10 bases apart. This sample was included in a study of T cells in Graves' hyperthyroidism and ophthalmopathy (dated by TCRdb to the late 2010s). Regarding the complete study: Peripheral blood samples were taken at the time of initial diagnosis, prior to any treatment. The approximately 100 discovery patients were randomly split 7:3 into training and test sets. Once sampling was done, hyperthyroidism patients were given methimazole at a starting dose of 30 mg daily, whereas ophthalmopathy patients were given high-dose intravenous methylprednisolone. An independent validation cohort of under 20 hyperthyroidism patients and more than 15 patients who later progressed to ophthalmopathy tested prospective prediction of ophthalmopathy. A discovery cohort of around 98 patients, roughly 45 with Graves' ophthalmopathy and 57 with stable Graves' hyperthyroidism, was used to find distinguishing TCR V-J signatures. The paper describes TCR Vbeta CDR3 sequencing of 120 to 150 peripheral blood samples, made up of approximately 40 ophthalmopathy patients, some 76 hyperthyroidism patients and 17 progressor patients. The study also compared thyroid tissue and blood T-cell repertoires from about six Graves' hyperthyroidism patients.

Broad study findings and their caveats: Most expanded thyroid clonotypes (frequency above 0.001) were also detected in blood, suggesting blood repertoires may reflect thyroid immune responses. In validation, the model predicted progression to ophthalmopathy a median of about 6.5 months before onset, with 65% to 71% sensitivity and about 75% specificity. A model built on a 13 V-J signature distinguished ophthalmopathy from stable hyperthyroidism, reaching 87.88% sensitivity and approximately 83% specificity in cross-validation and 80%/75% in testing. Sample size was not statistically predetermined, and investigators were not blinded to group allocation.

Material for sequencing was blood. This receptor was obtained from a woman aged 25 to 39 with Graves' hyperthyroidism. The chain employs TRBV4-3 and TRBJ1-5; no D segment can be confidently identified. The DNA reads as follows: TGCGCCAGCAGCCAAGATCGTGTGCCACAGCCCCAGCATTTT. The resulting protein is CASSQDRVPQPQHF.